Presented here are 28 T cell receptor beta chains from one specimen sequenced in a study of blood T cell repertoires in COVID-19. Libraries were prepared by immunoSEQ multiplex PCR; TCRdb keeps only in-frame clonotypes and omits some of them. The data contain around 220,000 clones, around 84% of them singletons. The specimen sequenced was PBMCs or T cells enriched from blood (not recorded which). Receptor source: a middle-aged woman who had recovered from COVID-19.

V usage is TRBV6-5 and J usage is TRBJ1-5; perhaps TRBD1 as D (5 bases). The CDR3 extends over 15 amino acids. Germline V CDR1 and CDR2: MNHEY, SVGAGI. V lost 8 bases to trimming and J lost 3 bases, with 17 bases between them. The CDR3 DNA follows: TGTGCCAGCTTTACAGGAGCCAGTTTCAATCAGCCCCAGCATTTT. It translates to CASFTGASFNQPQHF.

J is TRBJ2-3 and V is TRBV9; 11 nucleotides line up with TRBD2. CDR1 is SGDLS and CDR2 is YYNGEE in the germline V gene. This CDR3 has 16 amino acids. The trim removed 4 bases at V and 10 bases at J, leaving 14 bases unmatched. The CDR3 DNA sequence: TGTGCCAGCAGCTTAGGGGCTAGCGGGGGGCTAATGGCGCAGTATTTT. This encodes CASSLGASGGLMAQYF. Full variable domain (remainder filled in from reference TRBV9 and TRBJ2-3): DSGVTQTPKHLITATGQRVTLRCSPRSGDLSVYWYQQSLDQGLQFLIQYYNGEERAKGNILERFSAQQFPDLHSELNLSSLELGDSALYFCASSLGASGGLMAQYFGPGTRLTVL.

V is TRBV19 and J is TRBJ2-1; possibly TRBD1 for D (6 bases). The CDR3 has 15 amino acids. CDR1 is LNHDA, CDR2 SQIVND, per germline (reference sequence). The V end lost 3 bases, the J end lost 9 bases, and 18 bases lay between the germline ends. The CDR3 region has the DNA TGTGCCAGTAGTATCCGACAGGAAAGCGGCACTGAGCAGTTCTTC. Its protein product is CASSIRQESGTEQFF.

V usage is TRBV5-6 and J usage is TRBJ2-1; possibly TRBD2 for D (7 bases). V was shortened by 4 bases and J by 9 bases, with 20 bases between the two germline ends. The CDR3 has 15 amino acids. Germline assignment: CDR1 SGHDT and CDR2 YYEEEE. The CDR3 nucleotides read TGTGCCAGCAGCCTGGTAGCGGGTGCCAGGGGTGAGCAGTTCTTC. Protein: CASSLVAGARGEQFF.

The chain joins TRBV5-6 to TRBJ2-4; 11 bases are shared with TRBD1. Per germline, CDR1 SGHDT and CDR2 YYEEEE. V was pared by 4 bases and J by 1 base, with 7 bases of the junction left unmatched. The CDR3 covers 17 residues. In DNA form, the CDR3 reads TGTGCCAGCAGCGTGCCGGGACAGGGGGTGGCCAAAAACATTCAGTACTTC. It is translated as CASSVPGQGVAKNIQYF.

V is TRBV2 and J is TRBJ2-5; D is unresolved. Germline CDR1 and CDR2: SNHLY and FYNNEI. Between the trimmed V and J ends, which lost 7 bases and 2 bases, there was a span of 11 bases. The CDR3 spans 13 residues. The CDR3 loop reads CASKAEYQETQYF. The CDR3 DNA is TGTGCCAGCAAAGCTGAATATCAAGAGACCCAGTACTTC. Supplemented by reference TRBV2 and TRBJ2-5, the full variable domain reads EPEVTQTPSHQVTQMGQEVILRCVPISNHLYFYWYRQILGQKVEFLVSFYNNEISEKSEIFDDQFSVERPDGSNFTLKIRSTKLEDSAMYFCASKAEYQETQYFGPGTRLLVL.

The genes are TRBV11-2 and TRBJ1-2; D gene ambiguous. The V end lost 4 bases, the J end lost 3 bases, and 15 bases lay between the germline ends. Looked up from germline, CDR1 is SGHAT and CDR2 is FQNNGV. The length of the CDR3 is 15 residues. The CDR3 reads CASSSRGKRDYGYTF. The CDR3 DNA is TGTGCCAGCAGCTCACGGGGTAAAAGGGACTATGGCTACACCTTC.

This chain joins TRBV30 and TRBJ2-1; 7 bases agree with TRBD1. V gave up 4 bases and J gave up 7 bases; unmatched junction bases: 16. Germline V CDR1 and CDR2: GTSNPN, SVGIG (reference sequence). The length of the CDR3 is 16 residues. This chain's CDR3 is CAWNRHPTGVGNEQFF. The CDR3 coding sequence is TGTGCCTGGAACAGACACCCTACAGGGGTTGGAAATGAGCAGTTCTTC.

J is TRBJ2-7 and V is TRBV27; the D gene is possibly TRBD2 (5 bases). Germline V gene lookup returns CDR1 MNHEY and CDR2 SMNVEV (reference sequence). CDR3 size: 14 residues. V lost 9 bases and J lost 0, with 15 bases in between. CDR3 in DNA: TGTGCCAGTTCAAGCGGCTTAAACTCCTACGAGCAGTACTTC. Translating it yields CASSSGLNSYEQYF.

V is TRBV29-1 and J is TRBJ2-7; 7 bases map to TRBD2. Germline CDR1 is SQVTM and CDR2 is ANQGSEA. CDR3 length equals 13 residues. V was pared by 8 bases and J by 4 bases, with 11 bases of the junction left unmatched. CDR3 loop: CSKHGGKVYEQYF. In DNA form, the CDR3 reads TGCAGCAAACACGGGGGGAAAGTTTACGAGCAGTACTTC.

The chain's CDR3 is CASSFSLAGPQETQYF. The CDR3 coding sequence is TGTGCCAGCAGCTTTTCCCTAGCGGGGCCCCAAGAGACCCAGTACTTC. The J gene is TRBJ2-5, the V gene TRBV5-6; 9 bases are a match to TRBD2. Per the germline V gene, CDR1 is SGHDT and CDR2 is YYEEEE. The CDR3 runs to 16 residues. Trimming cost V 2 bases and J 1 base; bases outside gene matches: 6.

This chain joins TRBV24-1 and TRBJ2-3, with 8 bases lining up with TRBD1. The CDR3 runs to 16 residues. V trimming: 3 bases; J trimming: 2 bases; junction bases outside the gene matches: 6. CDR1 is KGHDR, CDR2 SFDVKD, per germline. For the CDR3, the DNA is TGTGCCACCAGTGATGGCAGGGGGCCGGCCACAGATACGCAGTATTTT. Amino acids: CATSDGRGPATDTQYF.

The chain recombines TRBV2 with TRBJ1-5; tentatively, D is TRBD1 (6 bases). The CDR3 covers 14 residues. V lost 7 bases, J lost 5 bases, and 15 bases lay in between. Germline CDR1 and CDR2: SNHLY and FYNNEI. CDR3 DNA sequence: TGTGCCAGCAATACCGGGACAACGGATCAGCCCCAGCATTTT. As protein: CASNTGTTDQPQHF.

The chain has TRBV3-1 (or the pseudogene TRBV3-2) and TRBJ2-5; TRBD2 matches at 13 bases. The V gene's germline CDR1 is LGHDT and CDR2 YNNKEL (reference sequence). Germline trimming cut 4 bases from V and 5 bases from J; bases unmatched to any gene: 7. This CDR3 is 16 amino acids long. CDR3 in DNA: TGTGCCAGCAGCCTCCGACTAGCGGGAGGAGGTGAGACCCAGTACTTC. It specifies CASSLRLAGGGETQYF.

The rearrangement uses TRBV6-2 or TRBV6-3 and TRBJ1-1; D uncertain. Germline lookup yields CDR1 MNHEY and CDR2 SVGEGT. This CDR3 is built from 13 residues. With 5 bases removed from V and 3 bases from J, the gap between germline ends came to 10 bases. CDR3 residues: CASSREVDTEAFF. In nucleotides, the CDR3 is TGTGCCAGCAGTCGTGAGGTTGACACTGAAGCTTTCTTT.

This clone was detected once. The V and J genes are TRBV7-6 and TRBJ1-2; D is uncertain. Germline V gene data show CDR1 as SGHVS and CDR2 as FNYEAQ. V lost 5 bases and J 8 bases, leaving 21 bases between the germline ends. The CDR3 is made up of 15 amino acids. CDR3 in amino acids: CASSRSAREYGGYTF. CDR3 sequence (DNA): TGTGCCAGCAGCCGCTCAGCGCGGGAGTATGGCGGCTACACCTTC.

V is TRBV4-1 and J is TRBJ2-4, with a tentative D call TRBD2 (6 bases). The CDR3 loop spans 17 amino acids. Trimming took 3 bases from V and 0 from J, leaving 15 bases between them. Germline V lookup: CDR1 MGHRA, CDR2 YSYEKL. The CDR3 sequence: CASSHPVGGKAKNIQYF. The CDR3 DNA follows: TGCGCCAGCAGCCACCCCGTTGGCGGGAAAGCCAAAAACATTCAGTACTTC.

V gene TRBV6-4 combines with J gene TRBJ2-7, with 9 bases lining up with TRBD2. The CDR3 runs 15 residues. Trimming took 1 base from V and 7 from J; bases not matched to a gene: 8. Germline loops: CDR1 MRHNA, CDR2 SNTAGT. CDR3 DNA sequence: TGTGCCAGCAGTGACTTTGCGGGAGGGCCTCTAGAGCAGTACGTC. Residues: CASSDFAGGPLEQYV.

The V and J genes are TRBV7-9 and TRBJ2-1; 10 bases line up with TRBD1. Looked up from germline, CDR1 is SEHNR and CDR2 is FQNEAQ (reference sequence). The CDR3 has 14 amino acids. Trimming took 5 bases from V and 7 from J; bases not matched to a gene: 5. CDR3 sequence: CASSRGTGDNEQFF. The CDR3 coding sequence is TGTGCCAGCAGCCGCGGGACAGGGGATAATGAGCAGTTCTTC.

The sample holds a few counts of this clone. CDR3 protein: CASAHRASEETQYF. CDR3 coding DNA: TGTGCCAGCGCTCACAGGGCTTCCGAAGAGACCCAGTACTTC. The V call is TRBV3-1 (or the pseudogene TRBV3-2), the J call TRBJ2-5; possibly TRBD1 for D (6 bases). There are 14 residues in the CDR3. CDR1 is LGHDT, CDR2 YNNKEL, per germline (reference sequence). Trimming cost V 8 bases and J 3 bases, with 16 bases left between them.

V gene TRBV12-3 or TRBV12-4 combines with J gene TRBJ2-1; TRBD1 matches 7 bases. The CDR3 is 13 amino acids. Losses at the gene ends were 6 bases for V and 8 bases for J; bases not matched to a gene: 7. The CDR3 bases are TGTGCCAGCAGGCTGACAGGGTCGGATGAGCAGTTCTTC. Its protein product is CASRLTGSDEQFF.

V is TRBV7-2 and J is TRBJ2-1; D unclear. This CDR3 spans 11 amino acids. Germline CDR1 SGHTA, CDR2 FQGNSA. The ends were cut back, 0 bases at V and 12 bases at J, with 6 bases in the middle. The chain's CDR3 is CASSLALRQFF. In DNA form, the CDR3 reads TGTGCCAGCAGCTTAGCGTTGCGGCAGTTCTTC.

This chain links TRBV5-1 with TRBJ2-2; 8 bases align to TRBD2. The CDR3 totals 14 residues. The germline gives CDR1 SGHRS, CDR2 YFSETQ. The V gene end was trimmed by 4 bases and the J gene end by 6 bases; junction bases not matched to a gene: 5. The CDR3 bases are TGCGCCAGCAGCAATCCGGGAGGGGCCGGGGAGCTGTTTTTT. Its protein product is CASSNPGGAGELFF.

The chain links TRBV3-1 (or the pseudogene TRBV3-2) to TRBJ1-3; 7 bases line up with TRBD1. The ends lost 5 bases at V and 6 bases at J; junction bases unmatched: 13. The CDR3 is 16 amino acids. Germline CDR1 and CDR2: LGHDT and YNNKEL (reference sequence). CDR3 in DNA: TGTGCCAGCAGCGCCCGACAGGGAGGTCCCCTAAACACCATATATTTT. Amino acid sequence: CASSARQGGPLNTIYF.

CDR3 DNA: TGTGCCACCAGTGATTTTTTGGGACAGGGATTGGGGGAGACCCAGTACTTC. Protein sequence: CATSDFLGQGLGETQYF. The chain joins TRBV24-1 to TRBJ2-5, with 9 nucleotides matching TRBD1. The CDR3 is made up of 17 amino acids. Germline V gene data show CDR1 as KGHDR and CDR2 as SFDVKD. J lost 5 bases, V lost 1 base, and 10 bases had no gene match.

This clone was seen a few times. The rearrangement joins TRBV5-1 to TRBJ2-1; maybe TRBD1 (9 bases). Germline CDR1 and CDR2: SGHRS and YFSETQ. The length of the CDR3 is 16 residues. Trimming removed 0 bases at V and 9 bases at J, with 19 bases between. The CDR3 loop is CASSLELDRGLGEQFF. CDR3 sequence (DNA): TGCGCCAGCAGCTTGGAGCTGGACAGGGGACTAGGTGAGCAGTTCTTC.

The chain employs TRBV6-1 and TRBJ2-3; TRBD1 matches 7 bases. J lost 0 bases, V lost 3 bases, and 9 bases had no gene match. Germline V lookup: CDR1 MNHNS, CDR2 SASEGT. The CDR3 loop spans 17 amino acids. CDR3 nucleotides: TGTGCCAGCAGTGAGGACCCCGGGACAGTTAGCACAGATACGCAGTATTTT. This translates into CASSEDPGTVSTDTQYF.

V is TRBV19 and J is TRBJ1-2; 12 bases align to TRBD1. Per germline, CDR1 LNHDA and CDR2 SQIVND (reference sequence). After removal of 6 bases from V and 6 bases from J, the junction contained 14 bases not matched to a gene. There are 17 residues in the CDR3. CDR3 in DNA: TGTGCCAGTAGGTTAAAACCCTCCGGGACAGGGGGCGATGGCTACACCTTC. This codes for CASRLKPSGTGGDGYTF.